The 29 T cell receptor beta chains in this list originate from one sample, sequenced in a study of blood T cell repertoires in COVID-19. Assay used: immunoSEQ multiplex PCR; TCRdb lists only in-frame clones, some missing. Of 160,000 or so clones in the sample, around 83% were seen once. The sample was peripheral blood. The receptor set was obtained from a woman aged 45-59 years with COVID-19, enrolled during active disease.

The CDR3 coding sequence is TGTGCCAGCAGTGAGTCGTTAGGCTACACCTTC. It specifies CASSESLGYTF. This chain connects TRBV25-1 to TRBJ1-2; D uncertain. V was trimmed by 3 bases and J by 8 bases, leaving 7 bases between them. Germline CDR1 MGHDK, CDR2 SYGVNS. The CDR3 runs to 11 residues.

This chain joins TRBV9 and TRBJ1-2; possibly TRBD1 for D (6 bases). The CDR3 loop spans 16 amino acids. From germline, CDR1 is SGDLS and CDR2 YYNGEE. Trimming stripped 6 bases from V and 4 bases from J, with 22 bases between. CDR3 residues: CASTMGFPGAGYGYTF. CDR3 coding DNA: TGTGCCAGCACCATGGGGTTTCCAGGGGCTGGCTATGGCTACACCTTC.

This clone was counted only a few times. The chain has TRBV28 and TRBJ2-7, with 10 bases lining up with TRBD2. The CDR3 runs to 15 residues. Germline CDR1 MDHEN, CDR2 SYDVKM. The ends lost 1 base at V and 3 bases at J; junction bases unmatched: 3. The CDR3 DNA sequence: TGTGCCAGCAGTTTATTGGTAGCGGGGGGCTACGAGCAGTACTTC. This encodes CASSLLVAGGYEQYF.

The DNA of the CDR3 is TGTGCCAGCAGCGGACAGGGTAGTCAGCCCCAGCATTTT. It is translated as CASSGQGSQPQHF. V and J are TRBV12-3 or TRBV12-4 and TRBJ1-5; 8 bases map to TRBD1. V lost 6 bases to trimming and J lost 6 bases; unmatched junction nucleotides: 4. The CDR3 extends over 13 amino acids.

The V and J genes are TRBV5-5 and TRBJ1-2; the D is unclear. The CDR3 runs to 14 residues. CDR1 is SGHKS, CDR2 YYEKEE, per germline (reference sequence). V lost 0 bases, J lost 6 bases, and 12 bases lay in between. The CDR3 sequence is CASSLAVGRDGYTF. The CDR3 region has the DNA TGTGCCAGCAGCTTGGCCGTCGGGAGGGATGGCTACACCTTC.

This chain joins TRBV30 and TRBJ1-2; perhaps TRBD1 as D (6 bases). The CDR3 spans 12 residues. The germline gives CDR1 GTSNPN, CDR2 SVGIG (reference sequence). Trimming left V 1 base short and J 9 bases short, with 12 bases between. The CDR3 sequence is CAWSAPDRSYTF. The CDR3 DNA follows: TGTGCCTGGAGTGCCCCTGACAGGAGCTACACCTTC.

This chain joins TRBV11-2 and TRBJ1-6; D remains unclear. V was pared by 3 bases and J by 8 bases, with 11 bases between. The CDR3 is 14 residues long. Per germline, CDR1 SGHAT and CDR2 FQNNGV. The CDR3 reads CASSFLGSDSPLHF. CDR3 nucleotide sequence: TGTGCCAGCAGCTTTCTCGGGTCAGATTCACCCCTCCACTTT.

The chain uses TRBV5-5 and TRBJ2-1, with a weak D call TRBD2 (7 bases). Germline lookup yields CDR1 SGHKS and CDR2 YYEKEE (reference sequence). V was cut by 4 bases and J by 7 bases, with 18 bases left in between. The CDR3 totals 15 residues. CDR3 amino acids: CASSLLGGQMNEQFF. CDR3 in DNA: TGTGCCAGCAGCCTCCTGGGGGGGCAGATGAATGAGCAGTTCTTC.

The CDR3: CASSQAGGRYNEQFF. The CDR3 DNA is TGCGCCAGCAGCCAAGCGGGGGGCCGCTACAATGAGCAGTTCTTC. The chain recombines TRBV4-3 with TRBJ2-1; TRBD2 is a possible D gene (7 bases). Germline V gene data show CDR1 as LGHNA and CDR2 as YSLEER. V was cut by 1 base and J by 3 bases, with 10 bases left in between. The CDR3 totals 15 residues.

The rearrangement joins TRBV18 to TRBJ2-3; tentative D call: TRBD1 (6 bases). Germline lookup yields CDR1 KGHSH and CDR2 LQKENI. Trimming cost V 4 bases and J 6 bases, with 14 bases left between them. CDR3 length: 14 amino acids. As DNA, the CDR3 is TGTGCCAGCTCACAAAATCAGGGGATGGATACGCAGTATTTT. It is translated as CASSQNQGMDTQYF.

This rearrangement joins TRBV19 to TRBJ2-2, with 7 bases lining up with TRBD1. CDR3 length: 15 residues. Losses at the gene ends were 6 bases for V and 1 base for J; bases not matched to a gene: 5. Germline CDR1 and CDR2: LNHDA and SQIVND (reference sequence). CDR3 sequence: CASRKGTENTGELFF. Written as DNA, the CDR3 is TGTGCCAGTAGGAAAGGGACAGAGAACACCGGGGAGCTGTTTTTT.

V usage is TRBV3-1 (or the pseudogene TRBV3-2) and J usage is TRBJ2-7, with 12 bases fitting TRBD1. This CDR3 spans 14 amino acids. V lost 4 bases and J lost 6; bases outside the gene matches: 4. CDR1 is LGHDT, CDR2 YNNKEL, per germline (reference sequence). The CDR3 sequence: CASSPGTGGVEQYF. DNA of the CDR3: TGTGCCAGCAGCCCCGGGACAGGGGGCGTCGAGCAGTACTTC.

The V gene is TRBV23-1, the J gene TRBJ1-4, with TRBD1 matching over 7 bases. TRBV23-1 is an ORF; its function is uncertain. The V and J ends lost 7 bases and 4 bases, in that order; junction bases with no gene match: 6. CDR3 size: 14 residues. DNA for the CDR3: TGCGCCAGCACGCCCGGGACAGATAATGAAAAACTGTTTTTT. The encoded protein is CASTPGTDNEKLFF.

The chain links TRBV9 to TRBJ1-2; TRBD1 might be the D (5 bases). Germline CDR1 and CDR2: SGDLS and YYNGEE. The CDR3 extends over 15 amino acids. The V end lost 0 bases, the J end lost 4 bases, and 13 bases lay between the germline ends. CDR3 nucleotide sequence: TGTGCCAGCAGCGTAGGAACAGGTACGACCTATGGCTACACCTTC. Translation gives CASSVGTGTTYGYTF.

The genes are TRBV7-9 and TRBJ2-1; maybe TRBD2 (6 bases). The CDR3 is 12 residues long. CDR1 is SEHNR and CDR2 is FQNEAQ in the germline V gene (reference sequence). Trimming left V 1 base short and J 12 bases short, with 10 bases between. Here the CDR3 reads CASSLEGGGQFF. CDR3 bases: TGTGCCAGCAGCTTAGAGGGAGGAGGGCAGTTCTTC.

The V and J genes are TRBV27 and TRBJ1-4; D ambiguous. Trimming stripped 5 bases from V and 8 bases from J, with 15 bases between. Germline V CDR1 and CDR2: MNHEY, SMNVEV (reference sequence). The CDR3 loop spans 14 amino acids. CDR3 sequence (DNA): TGTGCCAGCAGTCTGGTAGGCTCGGGGGAAAAACTGTTTTTT. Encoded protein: CASSLVGSGEKLFF. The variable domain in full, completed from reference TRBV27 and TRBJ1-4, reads EAQVTQNPRYLITVTGKKLTVTCSQNMNHEYMSWYRQDPGLGLRQIYYSMNVEVTDKGDVPEGYKVSRKEKRNFPLILESPSPNQTSLYFCASSLVGSGEKLFFGSGTQLSVL.

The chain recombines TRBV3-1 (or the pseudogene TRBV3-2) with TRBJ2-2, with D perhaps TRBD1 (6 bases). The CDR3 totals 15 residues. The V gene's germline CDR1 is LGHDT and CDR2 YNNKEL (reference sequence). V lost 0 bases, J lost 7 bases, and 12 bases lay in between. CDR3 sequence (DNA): TGTGCCAGCAGCCAAGATCAGGGGACCCACGGGGAGCTGTTTTTT. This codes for CASSQDQGTHGELFF.

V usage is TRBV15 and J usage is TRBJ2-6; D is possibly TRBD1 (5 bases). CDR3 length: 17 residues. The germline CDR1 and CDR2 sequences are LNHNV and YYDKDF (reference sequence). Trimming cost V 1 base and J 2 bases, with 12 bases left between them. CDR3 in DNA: TGTGCCACCAGCAGAGTGCAGGGCTATACTGGGGCCAACGTCCTGACTTTC. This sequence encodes CATSRVQGYTGANVLTF. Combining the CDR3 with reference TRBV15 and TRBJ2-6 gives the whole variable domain DAMVIQNPRYQVTQFGKPVTLSCSQTLNHNVMYWYQQKSSQAPKLLFHYYDKDFNNEADTPDNFQSRRPNTSFCFLDIRSPGLGDTAMYLCATSRVQGYTGANVLTFGAGSRLTVL.

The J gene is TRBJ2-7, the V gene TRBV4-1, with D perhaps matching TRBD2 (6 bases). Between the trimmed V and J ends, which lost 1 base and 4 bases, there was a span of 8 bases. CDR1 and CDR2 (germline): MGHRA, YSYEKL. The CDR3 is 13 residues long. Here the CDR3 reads CASSQVGGYEQYF. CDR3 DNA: TGCGCCAGCAGCCAAGTGGGAGGATACGAGCAGTACTTC.

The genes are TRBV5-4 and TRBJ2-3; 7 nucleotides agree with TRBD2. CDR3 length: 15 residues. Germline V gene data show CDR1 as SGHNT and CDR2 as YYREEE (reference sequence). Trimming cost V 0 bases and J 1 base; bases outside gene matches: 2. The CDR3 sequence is CASSLASGGTDTQYF. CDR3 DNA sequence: TGTGCCAGCAGCTTGGCCAGCGGGGGCACAGATACGCAGTATTTT. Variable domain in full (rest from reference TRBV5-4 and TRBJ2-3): ETGVTQSPTHLIKTRGQQVTLRCSSQSGHNTVSWYQQALGQGPQFIFQYYREEENGRGNFPPRFSGLQFPNYSSELNVNALELDDSALYLCASSLASGGTDTQYFGPGTRLTVL.

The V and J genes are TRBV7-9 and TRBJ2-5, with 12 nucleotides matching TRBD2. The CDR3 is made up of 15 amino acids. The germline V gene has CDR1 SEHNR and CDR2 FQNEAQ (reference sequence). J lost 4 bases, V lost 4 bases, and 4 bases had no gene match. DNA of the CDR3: TGTGCCAGCAGCTCCACTAGCGGGGGGATAGAGACCCAGTACTTC. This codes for CASSSTSGGIETQYF.

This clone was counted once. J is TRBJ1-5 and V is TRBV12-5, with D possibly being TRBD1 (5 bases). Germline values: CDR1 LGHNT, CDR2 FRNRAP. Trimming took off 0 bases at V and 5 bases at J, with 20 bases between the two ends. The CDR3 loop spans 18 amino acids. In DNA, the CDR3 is TGTGCTAGTGGTTTGGTACTATTCGGGTTGGGGCGTGATCAGCCCCAGCATTTT. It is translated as CASGLVLFGLGRDQPQHF. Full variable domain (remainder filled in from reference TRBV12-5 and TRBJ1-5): DARVTQTPRHKVTEMGQEVTMRCQPILGHNTVFWYRQTMMQGLELLAYFRNRAPLDDSGMPKDRFSAEMPDATLATLKIQPSEPRDSAVYFCASGLVLFGLGRDQPQHFGDGTRLSIL.

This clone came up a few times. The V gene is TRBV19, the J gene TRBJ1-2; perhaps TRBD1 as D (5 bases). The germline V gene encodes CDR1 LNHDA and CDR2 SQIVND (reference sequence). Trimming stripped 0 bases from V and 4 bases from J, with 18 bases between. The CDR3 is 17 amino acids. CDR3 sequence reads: CASSIESEGPSFYGYTF. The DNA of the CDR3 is TGTGCCAGTAGTATAGAATCGGAGGGGCCCTCCTTCTATGGCTACACCTTC.

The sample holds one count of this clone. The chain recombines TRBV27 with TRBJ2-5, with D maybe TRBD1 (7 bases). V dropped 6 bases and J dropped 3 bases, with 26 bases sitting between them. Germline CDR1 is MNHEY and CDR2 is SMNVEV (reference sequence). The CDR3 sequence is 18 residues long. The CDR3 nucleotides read TGTGCCAGCAGCCGCAATACGGGACAGAGGGGGGAAAAAGAGACCCAGTACTTC. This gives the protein CASSRNTGQRGEKETQYF.

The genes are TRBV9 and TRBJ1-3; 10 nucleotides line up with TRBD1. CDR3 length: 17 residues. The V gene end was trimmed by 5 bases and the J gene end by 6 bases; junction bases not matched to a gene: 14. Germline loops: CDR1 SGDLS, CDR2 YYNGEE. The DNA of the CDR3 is TGTGCCAGCAGTCCCGACCCGACAGGGGGCTTCGAAAACACCATATATTTT. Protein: CASSPDPTGGFENTIYF. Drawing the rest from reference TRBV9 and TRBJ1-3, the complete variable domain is DSGVTQTPKHLITATGQRVTLRCSPRSGDLSVYWYQQSLDQGLQFLIQYYNGEERAKGNILERFSAQQFPDLHSELNLSSLELGDSALYFCASSPDPTGGFENTIYFGEGSWLTVV.

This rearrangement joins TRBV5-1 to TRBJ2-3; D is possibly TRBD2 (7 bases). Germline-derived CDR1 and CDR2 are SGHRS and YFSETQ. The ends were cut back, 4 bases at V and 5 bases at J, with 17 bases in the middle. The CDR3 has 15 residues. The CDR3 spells CASSRGTTPEDTQYF. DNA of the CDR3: TGCGCCAGCAGCAGGGGGACTACTCCAGAAGATACGCAGTATTTT.

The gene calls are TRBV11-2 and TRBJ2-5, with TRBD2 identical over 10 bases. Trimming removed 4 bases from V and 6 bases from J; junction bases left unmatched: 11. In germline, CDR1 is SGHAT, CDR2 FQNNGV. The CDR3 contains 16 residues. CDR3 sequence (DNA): TGTGCCAGCAGCTATCACGGGACTAGCGAGTCGAAGACCCAGTACTTC. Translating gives CASSYHGTSESKTQYF.

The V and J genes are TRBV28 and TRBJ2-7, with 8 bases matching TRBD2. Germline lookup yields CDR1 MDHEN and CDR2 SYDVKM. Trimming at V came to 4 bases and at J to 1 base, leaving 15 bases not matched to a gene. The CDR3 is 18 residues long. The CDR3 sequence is CASSYPVKLASGSYEQYF. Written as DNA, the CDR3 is TGTGCCAGCAGTTACCCCGTTAAATTGGCTAGCGGGTCCTACGAGCAGTACTTC.

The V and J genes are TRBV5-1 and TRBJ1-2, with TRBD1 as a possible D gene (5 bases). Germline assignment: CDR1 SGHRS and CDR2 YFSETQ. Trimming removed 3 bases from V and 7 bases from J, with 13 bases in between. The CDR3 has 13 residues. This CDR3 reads CASSSGRAAGYTF. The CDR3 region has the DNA TGCGCCAGCAGCTCCGGCAGGGCCGCTGGCTACACCTTC.